What follows are 24 T cell receptor beta chains derived from one specimen sequenced in a study of OX40 agonist ivuxolimab in advanced cancers. Repertoires were generated with immunoSEQ multiplex PCR, while TCRdb's copy carries only in-frame clones and drops some. Counted here are about 100,000 clones, approximately 90% occurring once; the ten biggest clones make up under 0.4%. Sequenced here: CD4+ or CD8+ T cells sorted from blood, sampled in a trial of the OX40 agonist ivuxolimab. The receptors originated from an adult with an advanced solid tumor such as melanoma, head and neck, liver or kidney cancer.

Notes on this clone: The sample holds other DNA sequences that translate to the same CDR3. This chain connects TRBV18 to TRBJ2-6; possibly TRBD1 for D (5 bases). CDR3 size: 15 residues. Germline CDR1 reads KGHSH; CDR2 reads LQKENI. With 1 base removed from V and 4 bases from J, the gap between germline ends came to 8 bases. CDR3 amino acids: CASSPRGSGANVLTF. In DNA, the CDR3 is TGTGCCAGCTCACCACGGGGCTCCGGGGCCAACGTCCTGACTTTC.

The chain employs TRBV6-5 and TRBJ2-2; 9 positions match TRBD2. Per germline, CDR1 MNHEY and CDR2 SVGAGI. The CDR3 sequence is 15 residues long. The V gene end was trimmed by 6 bases and the J gene end by 5 bases; junction bases not matched to a gene: 7. The CDR3 DNA sequence: TGTGCCAGCAGGAGACTAGCGGCTGATACCGGGGAGCTGTTTTTT. Its protein is CASRRLAADTGELFF.

The rearrangement links TRBV6-5 to TRBJ2-7; D is perhaps TRBD1 (6 bases). Trimming cost V 5 bases and J 2 bases, with 16 bases left between them. This CDR3 region has 15 residues. Germline V gives CDR1 MNHEY, CDR2 SVGAGI. CDR3 DNA: TGTGCCAGCAGTCGACCGGGACACACCACCTACGAGCAGTACTTC. Translating it yields CASSRPGHTTYEQYF.

The chain recombines TRBV28 with TRBJ2-6, with D possibly being TRBD2 (5 bases). Looked up from germline, CDR1 is MDHEN and CDR2 is SYDVKM. The CDR3 spans 20 residues. V lost 8 bases to trimming and J lost 0 bases, with 26 bases between them. The DNA of the CDR3 is TGTGCCAGCCGTGATACCTACCGATTGAGGGCTCTCTCTGGGGCCAACGTCCTGACTTTC. It translates to CASRDTYRLRALSGANVLTF. The full variable domain, in which reference TRBV28 and TRBJ2-6 provide the parts outside the CDR3, is DVKVTQSSRYLVKRTGEKVFLECVQDMDHENMFWYRQDPGLGLRLIYFSYDVKMKEKGDIPEGYSVSREKKERFSLILESASTNQTSMYLCASRDTYRLRALSGANVLTFGAGSRLTVL.

The rearrangement joins TRBV7-2 to TRBJ2-1; 8 nucleotides agree with TRBD2. Germline V lookup: CDR1 SGHTA, CDR2 FQGNSA. The CDR3 length is 14 residues. V was pared by 4 bases and J by 6 bases, with 5 bases of the junction left unmatched. Here the CDR3 reads CASSYDGTSNEQFF. CDR3 nucleotide sequence: TGTGCCAGCAGCTACGACGGGACTAGCAATGAGCAGTTCTTC.

V usage is TRBV7-4 and J usage is TRBJ2-7; a weak D match, TRBD1 (5 bases). Trimming left V 4 bases short and J 6 bases short, with 28 bases between. This CDR3 comprises 18 residues. CDR1 and CDR2 from the germline V gene are SGHVT and SQSDAQ. CDR3 sequence: CASSSPSPGQGPPGEQYF. The CDR3 nucleotides read TGTGCCAGCAGCTCACCTAGTCCTGGACAAGGCCCCCCCGGCGAGCAGTACTTC.

Only one count was recorded for this clone. The genes are TRBV5-1 and TRBJ2-1; D is possibly TRBD2 (5 bases). The CDR3 is 15 residues long. V was cut by 5 bases and J by 0 bases, with 12 bases left in between. CDR1 and CDR2 from the germline V gene are SGHRS and YFSETQ. The CDR3 region is CASSLTTSSYNEQFF. The DNA for the CDR3 is TGCGCCAGCAGTTTGACTACCAGCTCCTACAATGAGCAGTTCTTC.

The chain employs TRBV7-9 and TRBJ2-7, with 10 bases aligning to TRBD2. CDR3 length: 15 amino acids. V trimming: 1 base; J trimming: 3 bases; junction bases outside the gene matches: 3. The germline V gene encodes CDR1 SEHNR and CDR2 FQNEAQ (reference sequence). Written as DNA, the CDR3 is TGTGCCAGCAGCTTAGAACTAGCGGGATACTACGAGCAGTACTTC. As protein: CASSLELAGYYEQYF. The complete variable domain, with remaining parts taken from reference TRBV7-9 and TRBJ2-7, reads DTGVSQNPRHKITKRGQNVTFRCDPISEHNRLYWYRQTLGQGPEFLTYFQNEAQLEKSRLLSDRFSAERPKGSFSTLEIQRTEQGDSAMYLCASSLELAGYYEQYFGPGTRLTVT.

This chain joins TRBV2 and TRBJ1-5; the D gene is possibly TRBD1 (6 bases). V was shortened by 3 bases and J by 5 bases, with 11 bases between the two germline ends. The CDR3 consists of 14 residues. The germline V gene encodes CDR1 SNHLY and CDR2 FYNNEI. The CDR3 sequence: CASSDVGGHQPQHF. CDR3 DNA sequence: TGTGCCAGCAGTGATGTGGGGGGCCATCAGCCCCAGCATTTT.

The genes are TRBV4-3 and TRBJ1-3; D uncertain. CDR1 is LGHNA, CDR2 YSLEER, per germline. The CDR3 is 15 amino acids. Trimming stripped 3 bases from V and 0 bases from J, with 9 bases between. Here the CDR3 reads CASSQFHDSGNTIYF. The DNA for the CDR3 is TGCGCCAGCAGCCAGTTTCATGACTCTGGAAACACCATATATTTT.

A remark on this clone: The same CDR3 also results from other DNA sequences found in this sample. This chain uses TRBV6-5 with TRBJ1-5, with 8 bases matching TRBD1. Looked up from germline, CDR1 is MNHEY and CDR2 is SVGAGI. The CDR3 is 15 residues long. After removal of 5 bases from V and 0 bases from J, the junction contained 3 bases not matched to a gene. The CDR3 reads CASSRQGASNQPQHF. CDR3 bases: TGTGCCAGCAGTCGGCAGGGGGCTAGCAATCAGCCCCAGCATTTT.

This clone was seen just once. The chain links TRBV5-1 to TRBJ2-2; D perhaps matches TRBD1 (5 bases). V was shortened by 5 bases and J by 3 bases, with 11 bases between the two germline ends. This CDR3 is built from 14 residues. Germline CDR1 reads SGHRS; CDR2 reads YFSETQ. CDR3 protein: CASRQVLDTGELFF. The CDR3 DNA follows: TGCGCCAGCAGACAGGTATTAGACACCGGGGAGCTGTTTTTT.

This chain joins TRBV2 and TRBJ2-1; TRBD1 aligns across 7 bases. V shed 6 bases and J 2 bases; nucleotides not matched to a gene: 4. The germline CDR1 and CDR2 sequences are SNHLY and FYNNEI. This CDR3 comprises 14 residues. The CDR3 loop reads CASSFTGAYNEQFF. The CDR3 DNA reads as TGTGCCAGCAGCTTCACAGGGGCCTACAATGAGCAGTTCTTC. The entire variable domain, with the rest obtained from reference TRBV2 and TRBJ2-1, is as follows: EPEVTQTPSHQVTQMGQEVILRCVPISNHLYFYWYRQILGQKVEFLVSFYNNEISEKSEIFDDQFSVERPDGSNFTLKIRSTKLEDSAMYFCASSFTGAYNEQFFGPGTRLTVL.

The chain recombines TRBV4-3 with TRBJ2-1, with 10 bases fitting TRBD2. The germline V gene encodes CDR1 LGHNA and CDR2 YSLEER. With V trimmed by 4 bases and J by 4 bases, 7 bases remained unmatched. The CDR3 totals 16 residues. The CDR3 loop is CASSRLAGVEYNEQFF. The CDR3 region has the DNA TGCGCCAGCAGCCGTCTAGCGGGAGTAGAATACAATGAGCAGTTCTTC.

In its sample, this clone was seen once. The rearrangement links TRBV9 to TRBJ2-1, with 10 positions matching TRBD2. The CDR3 totals 17 residues. Unmatched junction bases numbered 6, after V lost 3 bases and J lost 0 bases. Germline CDR1 reads SGDLS; CDR2 reads YYNGEE. CDR3 in amino acids: CASSAHPSGSSYNEQFF. CDR3 bases: TGTGCCAGCAGCGCCCACCCTAGCGGGAGCTCCTACAATGAGCAGTTCTTC.

The chain couples TRBV4-2 to TRBJ1-2; D perhaps matches TRBD1 (5 bases). CDR1 LGHNA and CDR2 YNFKEQ come from the germline V gene. V was trimmed by 5 bases and J by 3 bases, leaving 13 bases between them. The CDR3 is made up of 14 amino acids. The CDR3 reads CASSFKGQDYGYTF. CDR3 in DNA: TGTGCCAGCAGCTTCAAGGGGCAAGACTATGGCTACACCTTC.

The chain is built from TRBV7-2 and TRBJ2-7; D is perhaps TRBD1 or TRBD2 (5 bases each). The germline V gene encodes CDR1 SGHTA and CDR2 FQGNSA. Deletions cut 5 bases from V and 7 bases from J, with 15 bases between. The CDR3 spans 13 residues. CDR3 sequence: CASSARDRWEQYF. In DNA form, the CDR3 reads TGTGCCAGCAGCGCCCGGGACCGGTGGGAGCAGTACTTC.

CDR3 protein: CASSLGGGTDTQYF. The DNA for the CDR3 is TGCGCCAGCAGCTTGGGGGGAGGCACAGATACGCAGTATTTT. This sequence joins TRBV5-1 and TRBJ2-3; TRBD2 might be the D (5 bases). Between the trimmed V and J ends, which lost 0 bases and 1 base, there was a span of 6 bases. The CDR3 totals 14 residues. Germline V gives CDR1 SGHRS, CDR2 YFSETQ.

The chain couples TRBV28 to TRBJ2-1; TRBD2 matches at 10 bases. CDR1 and CDR2 (germline): MDHEN, SYDVKM. V trimming: 3 bases; J trimming: 1 base; junction bases outside the gene matches: 15. The CDR3 totals 20 residues. This CDR3 is CASSFPKGASGRFSYNEQFF. CDR3 coding DNA: TGTGCCAGCAGTTTTCCCAAGGGGGCTAGCGGGAGATTTTCCTACAATGAGCAGTTCTTC.

The V and J genes are TRBV4-1 and TRBJ2-3, with TRBD1 matching 8 bases. This CDR3 contains 14 residues. Germline lookup yields CDR1 MGHRA and CDR2 YSYEKL. Trimming at V came to 4 bases and at J to 6 bases, leaving 6 bases not matched to a gene. CDR3 DNA sequence: TGCGCCAGCAGCCGCCCGACAGGGGAGGATACGCAGTATTTT. Its translation is CASSRPTGEDTQYF.

The rearrangement joins TRBV28 to TRBJ1-2, with D tentatively TRBD1 (5 bases). Deletions cut 4 bases from V and 6 bases from J, with 15 bases between. The germline CDR1 and CDR2 sequences are MDHEN and SYDVKM. There are 14 residues in the CDR3. The CDR3 loop is CASSSGARTHGYTF. The DNA for the CDR3 is TGTGCCAGCAGTTCCGGGGCCCGAACACATGGCTACACCTTC.

This clone was observed a single time. V gene TRBV11-2 combines with J gene TRBJ2-5; 11 nucleotides line up with TRBD1. This CDR3 contains 16 residues. Unmatched junction bases numbered 10, after V lost 5 bases and J lost 5 bases. The germline V gene encodes CDR1 SGHAT and CDR2 FQNNGV. The CDR3, as DNA: TGTGCCAGCAGCCGCCTCGGGACAGGGGGTCGGGAGACCCAGTACTTC. This sequence encodes CASSRLGTGGRETQYF.

This clone was seen just once. The V and J genes are TRBV5-8 and TRBJ1-6; D unresolved. Germline V gene sequence: CDR1 SGHTS, CDR2 YDEGEE. V was pared by 9 bases and J by 8 bases, with 3 bases between. This CDR3 is 9 amino acids long. The CDR3 DNA follows: TGTGCCAACCATTCACCCCTCCACTTT. It yields the protein CANHSPLHF.

This chain links TRBV5-1 with TRBJ2-7; D may match TRBD1 or TRBD2 (5 bases each). The CDR3 runs 13 residues. Trimming stripped 8 bases from V and 6 bases from J, with 18 bases between. Germline CDR1 and CDR2: SGHRS and YFSETQ. In DNA, the CDR3 is TGCGCCAGTGGGGTCTCCTGGGGGTCCGAGCAGTACTTC. This encodes CASGVSWGSEQYF.